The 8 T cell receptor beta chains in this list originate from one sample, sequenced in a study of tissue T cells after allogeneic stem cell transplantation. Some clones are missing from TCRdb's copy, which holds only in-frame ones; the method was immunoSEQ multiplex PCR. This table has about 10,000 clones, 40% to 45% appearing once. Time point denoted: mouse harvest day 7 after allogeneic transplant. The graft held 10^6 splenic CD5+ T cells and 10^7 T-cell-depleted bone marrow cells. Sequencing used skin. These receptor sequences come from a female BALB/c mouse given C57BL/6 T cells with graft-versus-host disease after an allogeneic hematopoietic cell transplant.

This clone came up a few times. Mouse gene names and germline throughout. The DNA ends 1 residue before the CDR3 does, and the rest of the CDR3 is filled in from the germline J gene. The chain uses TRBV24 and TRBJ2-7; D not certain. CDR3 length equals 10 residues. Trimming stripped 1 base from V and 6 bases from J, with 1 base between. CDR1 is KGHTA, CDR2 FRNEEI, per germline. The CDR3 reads CASSLFEQYF. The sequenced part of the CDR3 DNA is TGTGCCAGCAGTCTGTTTGAACAGTAC.

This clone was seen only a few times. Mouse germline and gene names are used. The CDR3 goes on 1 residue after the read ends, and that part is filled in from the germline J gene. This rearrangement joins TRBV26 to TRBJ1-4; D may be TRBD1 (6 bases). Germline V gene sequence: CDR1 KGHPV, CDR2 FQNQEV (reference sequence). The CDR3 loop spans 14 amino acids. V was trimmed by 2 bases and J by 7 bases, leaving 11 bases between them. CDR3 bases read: TGTGCCAGCAGTCTGGGCAGGGGAGGCGAAAGATTATTT. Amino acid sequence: CASSLGRGGERLF. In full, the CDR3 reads CASSLGRGGERLFF.

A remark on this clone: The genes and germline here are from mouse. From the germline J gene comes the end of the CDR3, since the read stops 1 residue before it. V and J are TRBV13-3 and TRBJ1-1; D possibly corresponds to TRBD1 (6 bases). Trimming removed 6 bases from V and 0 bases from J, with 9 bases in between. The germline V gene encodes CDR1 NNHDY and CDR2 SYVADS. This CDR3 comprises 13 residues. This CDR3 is CASTPGANTEVFF. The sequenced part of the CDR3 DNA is TGTGCCAGCACCCCAGGGGCAAACACAGAAGTCTTC.

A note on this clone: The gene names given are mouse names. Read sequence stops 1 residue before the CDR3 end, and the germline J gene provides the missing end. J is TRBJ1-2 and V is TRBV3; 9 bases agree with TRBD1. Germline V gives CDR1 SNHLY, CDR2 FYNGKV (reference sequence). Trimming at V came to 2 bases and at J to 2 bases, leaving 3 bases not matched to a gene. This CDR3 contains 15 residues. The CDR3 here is CASSLPGTGNSDYTF. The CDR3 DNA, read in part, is TGTGCCAGCAGCTTACCGGGGACAGGGAACTCCGACTACACC.

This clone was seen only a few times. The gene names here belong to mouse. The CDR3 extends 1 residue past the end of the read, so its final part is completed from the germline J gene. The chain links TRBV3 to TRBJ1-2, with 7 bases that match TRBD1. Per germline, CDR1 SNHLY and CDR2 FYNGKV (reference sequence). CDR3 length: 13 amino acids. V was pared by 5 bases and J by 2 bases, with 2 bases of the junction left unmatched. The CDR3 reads CASSVQGNSDYTF. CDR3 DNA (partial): TGTGCCAGCAGCGTACAGGGGAACTCCGACTACACC.

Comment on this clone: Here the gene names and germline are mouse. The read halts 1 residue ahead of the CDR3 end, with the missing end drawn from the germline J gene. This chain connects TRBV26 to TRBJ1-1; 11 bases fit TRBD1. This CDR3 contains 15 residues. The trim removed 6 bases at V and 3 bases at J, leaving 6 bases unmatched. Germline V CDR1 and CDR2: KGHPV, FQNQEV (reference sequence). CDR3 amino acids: CASSPGTGGDTEVFF. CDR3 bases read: TGTGCCAGCAGCCCCGGGACAGGGGGGGACACAGAAGTCTTC.

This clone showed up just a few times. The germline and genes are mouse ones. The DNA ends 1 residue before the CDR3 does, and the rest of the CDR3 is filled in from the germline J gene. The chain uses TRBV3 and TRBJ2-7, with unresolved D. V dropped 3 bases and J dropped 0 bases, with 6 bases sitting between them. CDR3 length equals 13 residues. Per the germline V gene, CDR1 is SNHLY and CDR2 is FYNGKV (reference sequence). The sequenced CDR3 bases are TGTGCCAGCAGCTTCAGGAGCTCCTATGAACAGTAC. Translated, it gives CASSFRSSYEQY. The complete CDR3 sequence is CASSFRSSYEQYF.

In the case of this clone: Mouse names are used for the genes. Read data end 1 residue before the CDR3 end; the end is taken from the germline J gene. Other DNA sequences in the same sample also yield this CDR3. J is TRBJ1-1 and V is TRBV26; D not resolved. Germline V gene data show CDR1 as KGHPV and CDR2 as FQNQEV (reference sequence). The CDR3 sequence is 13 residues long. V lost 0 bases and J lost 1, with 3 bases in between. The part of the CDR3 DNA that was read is TGTGCCAGCAGTCTGTCGGGGAACACAGAAGTCTTC. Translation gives CASSLSGNTEVF. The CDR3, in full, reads CASSLSGNTEVFF.